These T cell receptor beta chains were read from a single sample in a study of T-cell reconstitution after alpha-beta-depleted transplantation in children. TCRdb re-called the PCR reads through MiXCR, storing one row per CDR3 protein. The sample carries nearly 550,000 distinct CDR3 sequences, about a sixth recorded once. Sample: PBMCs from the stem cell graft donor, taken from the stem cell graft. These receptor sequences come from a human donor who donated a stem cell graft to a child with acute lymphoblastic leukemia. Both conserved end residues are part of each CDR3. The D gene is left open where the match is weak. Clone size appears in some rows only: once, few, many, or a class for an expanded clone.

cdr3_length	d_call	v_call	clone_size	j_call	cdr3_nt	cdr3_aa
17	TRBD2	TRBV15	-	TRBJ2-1	TGTGCCACCAGCAGAGAATCCGGACTAGCGGCCTACAATGAGCAGTTCTTC	CATSRESGLAAYNEQFF
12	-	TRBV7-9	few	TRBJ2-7	TGTGCCAGCAGCCCTACCGGGGTTGGGCAGTACTTC	CASSPTGVGQYF
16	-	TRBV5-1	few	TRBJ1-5	TGCGCCAGCAGCTCCCCACAGTGTCTGGCCATCCAGCCCCAGCATTTT	CASSSPQCLAIQPQHF
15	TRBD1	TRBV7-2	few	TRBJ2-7	TGTGCCAGCCTGGAGGGACAGGACTTCTCCTACGAGCAGTACTTC	CASLEGQDFSYEQYF
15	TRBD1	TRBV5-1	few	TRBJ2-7	TGCGCCAGCAGGCACCGGGACAGGACAATCTACGAGCAGTACTTC	CASRHRDRTIYEQYF
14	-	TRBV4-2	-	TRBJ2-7	TGTGCCAGCAGCCAAGATCGGAGGGCCTACGAGCAGTACTTC	CASSQDRRAYEQYF
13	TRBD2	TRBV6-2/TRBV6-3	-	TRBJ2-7	TGTGCCAGCAGCCGTAGCGGGACCTACGAGCAGTACTTC	CASSRSGTYEQYF
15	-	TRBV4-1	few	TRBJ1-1	TGCGCCAGCAGCCAAGATCCGGGGGTGAACACTGAAGCTTTCTTT	CASSQDPGVNTEAFF
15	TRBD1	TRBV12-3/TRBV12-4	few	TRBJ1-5	TGTGCCAGCAGTTTATGGGAAGGGGGCGGACAGCCCCAGCATTTT	CASSLWEGGGQPQHF
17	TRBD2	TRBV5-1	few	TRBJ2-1	TGCGCCAGCAGCTTCACTAGCGGGGCCGCCGTTTACAATGAGCAGTTCTTC	CASSFTSGAAVYNEQFF
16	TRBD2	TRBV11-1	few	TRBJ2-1	TGTGCCAGCAGCTTAGTACCGGGACTAGCGCGGTCTGAGCAGTTCTTC	CASSLVPGLARSEQFF
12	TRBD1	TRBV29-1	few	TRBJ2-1	TGCAGCCCCTGGACAGGTAGGAATGAGCAGTTCTTC	CSPWTGRNEQFF
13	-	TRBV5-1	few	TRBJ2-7	TGCGCCAGCAGCTCTGTAGCGGACTACGAGCAGTACTTC	CASSSVADYEQYF
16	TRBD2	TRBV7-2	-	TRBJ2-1	TGTGCCAGCAGCTGGGGAGCGGGAGTAGGATACAATGAGCAGTTCTTC	CASSWGAGVGYNEQFF
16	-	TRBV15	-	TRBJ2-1	TGTGCCACCAGCAGAGATGGTGGGGCGCCATACAATGAGCAGTTCTTC	CATSRDGGAPYNEQFF
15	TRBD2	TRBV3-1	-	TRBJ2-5	TGTGCCAGCAGCCCTCCCCTAGCGGGAGTGGAGACCCAGTACTTC	CASSPPLAGVETQYF
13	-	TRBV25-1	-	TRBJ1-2	TGTGCCAGCAGTGAATACGCGACAGATGGCTACACCTTC	CASSEYATDGYTF
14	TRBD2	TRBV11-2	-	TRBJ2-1	TGTGCCAGCAGCTTAGAGGGACTAGGCAATGAGCAGTTCTTC	CASSLEGLGNEQFF
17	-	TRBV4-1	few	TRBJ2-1	TGCGCCAGCAGTCAAGATTTCAGTTTGGGGCCAGGGGATGAGCAGTTCTTC	CASSQDFSLGPGDEQFF
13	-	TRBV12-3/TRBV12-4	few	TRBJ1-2	TGTGCCAGCAGGCCCAGGGAGGTCTATGGCTACACCTTC	CASRPREVYGYTF
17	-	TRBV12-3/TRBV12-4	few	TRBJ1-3	TGTGCCAGCAGCCCTAGGGACGGGGGGCCTTCTGGAAACACCATATATTTT	CASSPRDGGPSGNTIYF
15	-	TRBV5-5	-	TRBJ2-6	TGTGCCAGCAGCTTTACAGCCTCTGGGGCCAACGTCCTGACTTTC	CASSFTASGANVLTF
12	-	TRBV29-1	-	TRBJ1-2	TGCAGCGCCTCGTCCACATACTATGGCTACACCTTC	CSASSTYYGYTF
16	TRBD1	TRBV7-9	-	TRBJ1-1	TGTGCCAGCAGCTTACCTTCGACAGGGGGCGGCCCTGAAGCTTTCTTT	CASSLPSTGGGPEAFF
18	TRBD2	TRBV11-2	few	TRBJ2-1	TGTGCCAGCAGCTCTCGAACAGGACTAGCGGGAGGGTTCAATGAGCAGTTCTTC	CASSSRTGLAGGFNEQFF
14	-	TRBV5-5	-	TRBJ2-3	TGTGCCAGCAGCTTGACCCTTATCACAGATACGCAGTATTTT	CASSLTLITDTQYF
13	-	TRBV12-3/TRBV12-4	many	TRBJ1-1	TGTGCCAGCAGTCCCACCGGAGAAGCTGAAGCTTTCTTT	CASSPTGEAEAFF
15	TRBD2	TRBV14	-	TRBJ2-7	TGTGCCAGCAGTCCCGCACTAGCGGGATCCTACGAGCAGTACTTC	CASSPALAGSYEQYF
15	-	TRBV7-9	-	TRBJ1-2	TGTGCCAGCAGCCGTTTACAGGGTGCCGACTATGGCTACACCTTC	CASSRLQGADYGYTF
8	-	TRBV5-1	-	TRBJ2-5	TGCGCCAGCAGCCCTAGGGACTTC	CASSPRDF
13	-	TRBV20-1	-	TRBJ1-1	TGCAGTGCTAACAGGGACCTGAACACTGAAGCTTTCTTT	CSANRDLNTEAFF
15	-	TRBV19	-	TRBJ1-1	TGTGCCAGCCTTGGCGGGGGTAGGCCAAGGACTGAAGCTTTCTTT	CASLGGGRPRTEAFF
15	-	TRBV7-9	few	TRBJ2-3	TGTGCCAGCAGCTTTTCGGTGAGAGCGAAAGATACGCAGTATTTT	CASSFSVRAKDTQYF
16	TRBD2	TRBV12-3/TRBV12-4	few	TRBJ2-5	TGTGCCAGCAGTGGCCGACTAGCGGGAGTGCGAGAGACCCAGTACTTC	CASSGRLAGVRETQYF
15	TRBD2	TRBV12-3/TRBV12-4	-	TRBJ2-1	TGTGCCAGCAGTTTAAGGACTAGGCGCCGTGATGAGCAGTTCTTC	CASSLRTRRRDEQFF
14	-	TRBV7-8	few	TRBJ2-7	TGTGCCAGCAGTCCAAGGAACCTGAACTACGAGCAGTACTTC	CASSPRNLNYEQYF
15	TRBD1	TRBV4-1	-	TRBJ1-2	TGCGCCAGCAGCCCTCGTGGACAGGGGGCGTCTGGCTACACCTTC	CASSPRGQGASGYTF
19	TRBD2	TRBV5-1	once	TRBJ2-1	TGCGCCAGCAGCTTGTTCCTAGCGGGAGACCGGAGATACTACAATGAGCAGTTCTTC	CASSLFLAGDRRYYNEQFF
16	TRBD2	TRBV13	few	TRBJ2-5	TGTGCCAGCAGCTTAGCACTAGCGGCCAACCAAGAGACCCAGTACTTC	CASSLALAANQETQYF
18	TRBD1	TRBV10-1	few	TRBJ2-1	TGCGCCAGCAGTGAGGAGGCCCTGATTGAGGACAGGGACAATGAGCAGTTCTTC	CASSEEALIEDRDNEQFF
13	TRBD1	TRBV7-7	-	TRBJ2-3	TGTGCCAGCAGCATCCAGGGGGCAGATACGCAGTATTTT	CASSIQGADTQYF
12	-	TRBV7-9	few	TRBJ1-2	TGTGCCAGCAGGTCAGGGAATTATGGCTACACCTTC	CASRSGNYGYTF
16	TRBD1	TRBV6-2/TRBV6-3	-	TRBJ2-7	TGTGCCAGCAGGACCCGGGACAGGGGCCTCTCCTACGAGCAGTACTTC	CASRTRDRGLSYEQYF
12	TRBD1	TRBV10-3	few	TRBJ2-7	TGTGCCATCAGGGGGGACAGTTTTGAGCAGTACTTC	CAIRGDSFEQYF
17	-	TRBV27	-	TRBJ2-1	TGTGCCAGCAATAAAGGCCCCTCTCGCGGCCCCTACAATGAGCAGTTCTTC	CASNKGPSRGPYNEQFF
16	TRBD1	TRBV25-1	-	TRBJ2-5	TGTGCCAGCACCCCACCCGGGACAGGGGCCCTCGGGACCCAGTACTTC	CASTPPGTGALGTQYF
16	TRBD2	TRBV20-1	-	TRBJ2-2	TGCAGTGCTAGACCCCTAGCGGGCTATTTCACCGGGGAGCTGTTTTTT	CSARPLAGYFTGELFF
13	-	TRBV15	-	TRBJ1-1	TGTGCCACCAGCAGAGTGGAGAACACTGAAGCTTTCTTT	CATSRVENTEAFF